The rows below give T cell receptor beta chains drawn from one sample of a study of T cell responses to AZD1222 COVID-19 vaccine. Libraries were prepared by immunoSEQ multiplex PCR; TCRdb keeps only in-frame clonotypes and omits some of them. The sample includes about 110,000 clones, about 81% of them seen just once. The sequencing here drew on peripheral blood, taken on day 0 of AZD1222 vaccination. These receptors came from an adult in good health. The conserved cysteine and the conserved F or W are not part of the CDR3 here. A D gene is named only where the DNA matches it firmly.

D gene	V gene	J gene	CDR3 protein
.	TRBV21-1	TRBJ1-2	ATLDRGQDGYT
.	TRBV12-3/TRBV12-4	TRBJ1-2	ASSFGRNYGYT
.	TRBV7-8	TRBJ1-4	ASSLAQGQTPGKSNEKLF
.	TRBV4-3	TRBJ1-2	ASSQDWAGTNYGYT
.	TRBV5-1	TRBJ1-5	ASSPGQGRQPQH
TRBD1	TRBV12-3/TRBV12-4	TRBJ2-5	ASSWDREETQY
.	TRBV18	TRBJ1-1	ASSTSGSTEAF
TRBD2	TRBV19	TRBJ2-3	ASSPRPSGRTDTQY
.	TRBV7-3	TRBJ1-2	ASSLQGGTNYGYT
.	TRBV2	TRBJ2-2	ASVTGPNTGELF
.	TRBV4-3	TRBJ1-2	ASSQDSGPVYGYT
.	TRBV7-9	TRBJ2-7	ASRAGTETYEQY
.	TRBV11-2	TRBJ2-1	ASSSRVNNNEQF
.	TRBV11-3	TRBJ2-1	ASSPRSGNGEQF
.	TRBV14	TRBJ2-7	ASSRNRNSYEQY
.	TRBV7-9	TRBJ2-1	ASSDTGTYNEQF
TRBD1	TRBV7-2	TRBJ1-2	ASSLRGTGAPLDT
TRBD1	TRBV6-5	TRBJ2-1	ASSWGQGSSYNEQF
.	TRBV27	TRBJ1-1	ASSSRVSTEAF
TRBD1	TRBV19	TRBJ1-2	ASSPSTGNYGYT
.	TRBV9	TRBJ2-5	ASSVSQGGPQETQY
.	TRBV11-2	TRBJ2-7	ASSLVKGRGAYEQY
.	TRBV24-1	TRBJ2-7	ATSEAGQQVYEQY
.	TRBV18	TRBJ2-1	ASSPRQANEQF